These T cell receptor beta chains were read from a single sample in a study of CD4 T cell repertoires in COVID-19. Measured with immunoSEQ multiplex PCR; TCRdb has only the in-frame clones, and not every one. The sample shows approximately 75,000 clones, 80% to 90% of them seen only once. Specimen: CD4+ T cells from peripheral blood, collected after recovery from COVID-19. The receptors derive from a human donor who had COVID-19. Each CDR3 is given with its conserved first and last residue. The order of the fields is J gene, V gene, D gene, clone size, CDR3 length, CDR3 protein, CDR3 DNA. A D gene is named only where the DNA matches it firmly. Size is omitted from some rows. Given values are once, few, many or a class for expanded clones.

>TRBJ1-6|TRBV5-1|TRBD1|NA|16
CASSLEGQGYNSPLHF
TGCGCCAGCAGCTTGGAGGGACAGGGGTATAATTCACCCCTCCACTTT
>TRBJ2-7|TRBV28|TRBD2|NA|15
CASSPRGGDPYEQYF
TGTGCCAGCAGTCCCCGCGGGGGTGACCCCTACGAGCAGTACTTC
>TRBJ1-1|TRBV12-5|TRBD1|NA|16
CASATPSGGGNTEAFF
TGTGCTAGTGCTACTCCCTCAGGGGGTGGGAACACTGAAGCTTTCTTT
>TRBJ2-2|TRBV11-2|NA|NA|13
CASSRRETGELFF
TGTGCCAGCAGCAGACGGGAGACCGGGGAGCTGTTTTTT
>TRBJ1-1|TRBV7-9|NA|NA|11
CASSLDVEAFF
TGTGCCAGCAGCTTGGACGTTGAAGCTTTCTTT
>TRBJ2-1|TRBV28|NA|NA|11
CASNRYNEQFF
TGTGCCAGCAACAGGTACAATGAGCAGTTCTTC
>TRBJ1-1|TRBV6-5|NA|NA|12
CASRDSYTEAFF
TGTGCCAGCAGAGACAGCTACACTGAAGCTTTCTTT
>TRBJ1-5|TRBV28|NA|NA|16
CASSSGDTYRNQPQHF
TGTGCCAGCAGTTCAGGGGACACGTATCGCAATCAGCCCCAGCATTTT
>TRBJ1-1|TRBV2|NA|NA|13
CASSNQANTEAFF
TGTGCCAGCAGTAATCAGGCGAACACTGAAGCTTTCTTT
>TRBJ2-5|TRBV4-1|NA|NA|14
CASSLTRGQETQYF
TGCGCCAGCAGCCTAACCCGGGGACAAGAGACCCAGTACTTC
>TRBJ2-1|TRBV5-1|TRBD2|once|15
CASSRLAGDHNEQFF
TGCGCCAGCAGCAGACTAGCGGGGGACCACAATGAGCAGTTCTTC
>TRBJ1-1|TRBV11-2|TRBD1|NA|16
CASSPLAGGGGTEAFF
TGTGCCAGCAGCCCACTCGCAGGGGGCGGGGGCACTGAAGCTTTCTTT
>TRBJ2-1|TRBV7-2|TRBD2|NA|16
CASSFFSGSSYNEQFF
TGTGCCAGCAGTTTCTTTAGCGGGAGCTCCTACAATGAGCAGTTCTTC
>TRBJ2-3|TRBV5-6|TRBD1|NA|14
CASSLRQGPDTQYF
TGTGCCAGCAGCTTGCGACAGGGCCCAGATACGCAGTATTTT
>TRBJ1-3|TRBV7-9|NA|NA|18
CASSSLEETGYSGNTIYF
TGTGCCAGCAGCTCCCTCGAAGAAACAGGCTACTCTGGAAACACCATATATTTT
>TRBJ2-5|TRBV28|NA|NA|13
CASSSEIQETQYF
TGTGCCAGCAGCTCGGAAATACAAGAGACCCAGTACTTC
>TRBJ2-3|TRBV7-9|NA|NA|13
CASSGSSADTQYF
TGTGCCAGCAGCGGCTCGTCAGCAGATACGCAGTATTTT
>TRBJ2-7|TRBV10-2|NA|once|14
CASSEGVISYEQYF
TGCGCCAGCAGTGAGGGGGTTATCTCCTACGAGCAGTACTTC
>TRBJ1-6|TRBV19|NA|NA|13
CASSMGPNSPLHF
TGTGCCAGTAGTATGGGCCCGAATTCACCCCTCCACTTT
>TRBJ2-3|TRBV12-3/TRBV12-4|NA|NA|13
CASTLGGGDTQYF
TGTGCCAGCACCTTGGGGGGCGGGGATACGCAGTATTTT
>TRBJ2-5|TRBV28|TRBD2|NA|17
CASSLGTSGRGQETQYF
TGTGCCAGCAGTTTAGGGACTAGCGGGAGGGGACAAGAGACCCAGTACTTC
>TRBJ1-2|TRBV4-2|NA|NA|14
CASSQVSGEGGYTF
TGTGCCAGCAGCCAAGTTTCAGGGGAAGGTGGCTACACCTTC
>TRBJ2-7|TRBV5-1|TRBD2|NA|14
CASSSLAGGYEQYF
TGCGCCAGCAGCTCCTTAGCGGGGGGTTACGAGCAGTACTTC
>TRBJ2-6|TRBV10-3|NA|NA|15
CAISAADSGANVLTF
TGTGCCATCAGTGCGGCGGACTCTGGGGCCAACGTCCTGACTTTC
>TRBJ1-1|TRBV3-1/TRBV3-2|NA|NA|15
CASSQGKARNTEAFF
TGTGCCAGCAGCCAAGGGAAAGCCCGGAACACTGAAGCTTTCTTT
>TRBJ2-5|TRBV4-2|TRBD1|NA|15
CASSRQPGQGETQYF
TGTGCCAGCAGCCGCCAACCGGGACAGGGCGAGACCCAGTACTTC
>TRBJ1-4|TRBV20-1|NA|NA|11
CSARDLEKLFF
TGCAGTGCTAGAGATTTAGAAAAACTGTTTTTT